A selection of T cell receptor beta chains follows, all from one sample in a study of shared clonotypes between healthy human individuals. Some clones are missing from TCRdb's copy, which holds only in-frame ones; the method was immunoSEQ multiplex PCR. The repertoire holds around 2.1 million clones, with roughly 91% as singletons. The sequencing input was naive CD8+ T cells from PBMCs. The receptors were gathered from a man between 18 and 35 years old in good health. Some clones in this sample may be carry-over from other donors' samples. Both conserved end residues are part of each CDR3. D genes are given only for firm matches. For some rows the clone size is stated as once, few or many, or as a class when expanded; others skip it.

j_gene | v_gene | d_gene | abundance | CDR3aa | CDR3nt
TRBJ2-3 | TRBV11-2 | TRBD2 | once | CASSHGTKIVDTQYF | TGTGCCAGCAGCCACGGGACTAAGATCGTAGATACGCAGTATTTT
TRBJ2-1 | TRBV9 | TRBD2 | - | CASSVFSRGSSYNEQFF | TGTGCCAGCAGCGTCTTTTCGCGGGGGAGCTCCTACAATGAGCAGTTCTTC
TRBJ2-2 | TRBV9 | TRBD2 | - | CASSVLVAGGAGELFF | TGTGCCAGCAGCGTACTCGTAGCGGGAGGAGCAGGGGAGCTGTTTTTT
TRBJ2-1 | TRBV21-1 | - | once | CASSLQDRGRKNEQFF | TGTGCCAGCAGCCTCCAGGACAGGGGGCGGAAAAATGAGCAGTTCTTC
TRBJ2-2 | TRBV25-1 | - | - | CASTGAGLTGELFF | TGTGCCAGCACCGGCGCGGGGCTCACCGGGGAGCTGTTTTTT
TRBJ2-1 | TRBV7-9 | TRBD2 | - | CASSLPTSGSSYNEQFF | TGTGCCAGCAGCTTACCAACTAGCGGGAGCTCCTACAATGAGCAGTTCTTC
TRBJ2-1 | TRBV5-4 | TRBD2 | few | CASRPTSGSSYNEQFF | TGTGCCAGCAGACCTACTAGCGGGAGTTCCTACAATGAGCAGTTCTTC
TRBJ1-2 | TRBV4-3 | - | - | CASSQGQAHYGYTF | TGCGCCAGCAGCCAAGGGCAGGCGCATTATGGCTACACCTTC
TRBJ2-2 | TRBV27 | - | - | CASRQAESTGELFF | TGTGCCAGCCGGCAAGCGGAGAGCACCGGGGAGCTGTTTTTT
TRBJ2-1 | TRBV4-2 | TRBD2 | - | CASSQEGWSGRAHEQFF | TGTGCCAGCAGCCAAGAGGGGTGGAGCGGGAGGGCCCATGAGCAGTTCTTC
TRBJ2-5 | TRBV7-8 | - | - | CASSLREGPQETQYF | TGTGCCAGCAGCTTGCGCGAGGGGCCCCAAGAGACCCAGTACTTC
TRBJ2-7 | TRBV30 | - | - | CAWSVGRGYEQYF | TGTGCCTGGAGTGTCGGCAGGGGCTACGAGCAGTACTTC
TRBJ2-7 | TRBV7-9 | - | once | CASSVQGGSAYEQYF | TGTGCCAGCAGCGTACAGGGAGGGTCTGCCTACGAGCAGTACTTC
TRBJ2-7 | TRBV25-1 | TRBD2 | few | CASSASGSPYF | TGTGCCAGCAGTGCTAGCGGGAGCCCGTACTTC
TRBJ2-1 | TRBV27 | TRBD2 | - | CASTSSVGGRAPYNEQFF | TGTGCCAGCACCTCTTCGGTGGGCGGGAGGGCCCCCTACAATGAGCAGTTCTTC
TRBJ1-1 | TRBV11-2 | - | - | CASSGLVGMNTEAFF | TGTGCCAGCAGCGGTCTTGTGGGAATGAACACTGAAGCTTTCTTT
TRBJ2-1 | TRBV5-1 | - | - | CASSLAAQGHNEQFF | TGCGCCAGCAGCTTGGCCGCGCAGGGCCACAATGAGCAGTTCTTC
TRBJ2-7 | TRBV5-1 | TRBD2 | - | CASSLWLADNSYEQYF | TGCGCCAGCAGCTTGTGGCTAGCGGATAACTCCTACGAGCAGTACTTC
TRBJ2-2 | TRBV19 | TRBD2 | - | CASTRGAGANTGELFF | TGTGCCAGTACCAGAGGGGCGGGAGCGAACACCGGGGAGCTGTTTTTT
TRBJ2-4 | TRBV7-9 | TRBD1 | - | CASSLEGAEKF | TGTGCCAGCAGCTTAGAGGGGGCAGAGAAGTTC
TRBJ2-1 | TRBV7-9 | - | - | CASSLAPRGLYNEQFF | TGTGCCAGCAGCTTAGCGCCCAGGGGCCTCTACAATGAGCAGTTCTTC
TRBJ2-7 | TRBV7-8 | - | - | CASSLRRLSSEQYF | TGTGCCAGCAGCTTACGCAGGTTGTCCAGCGAGCAGTACTTC
TRBJ1-4 | TRBV7-9 | - | once | CASSSRQVNEKLFF | TGTGCCAGCAGCTCCAGACAGGTTAATGAAAAACTGTTTTTT
TRBJ2-7 | TRBV14 | - | - | CASAISYEQYF | TGTGCCAGCGCTATCTCCTACGAGCAGTACTTC
TRBJ2-3 | TRBV7-9 | TRBD2 | - | CASSSTGTSGRILDTQYF | TGTGCCAGCAGCTCAACCGGGACTAGCGGGAGGATATTAGATACGCAGTATTTT
TRBJ1-2 | TRBV29-1 | TRBD1 | - | CSVEDQGGRAFNYGYTF | TGCAGCGTTGAAGATCAAGGGGGCCGGGCCTTTAACTATGGCTACACCTTC
TRBJ2-7 | TRBV27 | - | - | CASSPVRGNPYEQYF | TGTGCCAGCAGCCCCGTCCGAGGGAATCCCTACGAGCAGTACTTC
TRBJ2-7 | TRBV10-3 | - | - | CAISGGAVAEQYF | TGTGCCATCAGTGGGGGTGCGGTAGCCGAGCAGTACTTC
TRBJ2-5 | TRBV6-5 | - | once | CASSPRREETQYF | TGTGCCAGCAGCCCACGGAGGGAAGAGACCCAGTACTTC
TRBJ2-3 | TRBV27 | - | once | CASSLWSADTQYF | TGTGCCAGCAGTTTATGGTCGGCAGATACGCAGTATTTT
TRBJ2-6 | TRBV19 | - | - | CASSRGASGANVLTF | TGTGCCAGTAGTAGAGGCGCCTCTGGGGCCAACGTCCTGACTTTC
TRBJ2-5 | TRBV7-7 | TRBD1 | - | CASSPSTGVQETQYF | TGTGCCAGCAGCCCCTCGACAGGGGTCCAAGAGACCCAGTACTTC
TRBJ2-5 | TRBV7-3 | TRBD2 | - | CASSLGLAGLQETQYF | TGTGCCAGCAGCTTAGGACTAGCGGGGCTCCAAGAGACCCAGTACTTC
TRBJ1-1 | TRBV4-1 | - | - | CASSFHNTGAGTEAFF | TGCGCCAGCAGCTTTCATAACACCGGGGCGGGGACTGAAGCTTTCTTT
TRBJ2-2 | TRBV6-5 | - | - | CASSYSSGAAYGELFF | TGTGCCAGCAGTTACTCGAGTGGGGCCGCGTACGGGGAGCTGTTTTTT
TRBJ2-1 | TRBV4-1 | TRBD2 | - | CASSMGGRTLEGFYEQFF | TGCGCCAGCAGCATGGGGGGGAGGACCCTGGAGGGATTCTATGAGCAGTTCTTC
TRBJ1-1 | TRBV5-1 | - | - | CASSLANWTANTEAFF | TGCGCCAGCAGCTTGGCCAATTGGACAGCGAACACTGAAGCTTTCTTT
TRBJ2-7 | TRBV19 | - | - | CASSQGIGSYEQYF | TGTGCCAGTAGTCAGGGGATAGGCTCCTACGAGCAGTACTTC
TRBJ2-7 | TRBV14 | - | once | CASSRAGSDYEQYF | TGTGCCAGCAGCCGGGCAGGGAGTGACTACGAGCAGTACTTC
TRBJ2-1 | TRBV27 | - | - | CASRYGSGNEQFF | TGTGCCAGCAGGTATGGGTCGGGGAATGAGCAGTTCTTC
TRBJ2-4 | TRBV7-9 | - | - | CASSLPEPSLAKNIQYF | TGTGCCAGCAGCTTACCAGAGCCATCCCTAGCCAAAAACATTCAGTACTTC
TRBJ2-7 | TRBV4-2 | - | - | CASSQGLSLAGEQYF | TGTGCCAGCAGCCAAGGTTTATCCCTCGCGGGCGAGCAGTACTTC
TRBJ2-2 | TRBV19 | - | few | CASSWGASGELFF | TGTGCCAGTAGTTGGGGGGCCTCCGGGGAGCTGTTTTTT
TRBJ2-2 | TRBV10-2 | TRBD2 | - | CASTTSGRAATGELFF | TGCGCCAGCACAACTAGCGGGAGGGCGGCCACCGGGGAGCTGTTTTTT
TRBJ2-3 | TRBV6-1 | TRBD2 | once | CASSSGTSGPAQYF | TGTGCCAGCTCCTCCGGGACTAGCGGGCCCGCGCAGTATTTT
TRBJ2-7 | TRBV27 | - | once | CASSSTTTRDPYEQYF | TGTGCCAGCAGTTCAACCACAACCCGGGACCCCTACGAGCAGTACTTC
TRBJ1-5 | TRBV28 | - | - | CASNDNQGYQPQHF | TGTGCCAGCAATGACAATCAGGGCTATCAGCCCCAGCATTTT
TRBJ2-3 | TRBV19 | TRBD1 | - | CASSVGQSPQYF | TGTGCCAGTAGTGTGGGACAGTCCCCGCAGTATTTT
TRBJ1-4 | TRBV28 | - | - | CASSFGVEKLFF | TGTGCCAGCAGTTTCGGAGTTGAAAAACTGTTTTTT
TRBJ2-7 | TRBV6-5 | TRBD2 | - | CASSPMGLAYEQYF | TGTGCCAGCAGCCCGATGGGACTAGCCTACGAGCAGTACTTC
TRBJ2-1 | TRBV29-1 | TRBD2 | - | CSVASGNEQFF | TGCAGCGTGGCTAGCGGGAATGAGCAGTTCTTC
TRBJ1-1 | TRBV7-9 | - | - | CASSTSDTKLEAFF | -
TRBJ2-1 | TRBV9 | TRBD2 | - | CASGLAGDNEQFF | TGTGCCAGCGGCTTAGCGGGTGACAATGAGCAGTTCTTC
TRBJ2-5 | TRBV5-5 | TRBD1 | - | CASSHPGDSQETQYF | TGTGCCAGCAGCCACCCCGGGGACAGTCAAGAGACCCAGTACTTC